This TCR beta chain was identified during a study of cytomegalovirus exposure and HLA in healthy donors. Overall study findings and caveats: For most TCR beta V segments, an earlier analysis put the productive rate at about 87% or about 30% of the time.

In the case of this clone: Its antigen remains unidentified.

PCR involved 60 Vbeta and 13 Jbeta primers. Sequencing was performed with immunoSEQ multiplex PCR; in TCRdb, only in-frame clones are kept and a portion is missing. The table includes 120,000 or so clones, nearly 80% detected once. Losses at the gene ends were 7 bases for V and 4 bases for J; bases not matched to a gene: 9. Germline CDR1 and CDR2: MDHEN and SYDVKM. This CDR3 is 14 amino acids long. The J gene is TRBJ2-7, the V gene TRBV28; 8 bases line up with TRBD1. Sample: PBMCs. This clonotype was obtained from a woman in her 40s in good health and CMV-seronegative. Here the CDR3 DNA reads TGTGCCAGCATCCCCAGGGGGCCCCGATACGAGCAGTACTTC. Amino acids: CASIPRGPRYEQYF.